This TCR beta chain was captured in a study of shared clonotypes between healthy human individuals. Naive CD8 isolation took CD45RO-negative cells positively selected for CCR7 and excluded terminally differentiated effector memory CD45RA+ cells. V was shortened by 4 bases and J by 2 bases, with 12 bases between the two germline ends. The CDR3 is made up of 14 amino acids. Germline assignment: CDR1 SGHVS and CDR2 FNYEAQ. Data came from immunoSEQ multiplex PCR; TCRdb stores just in-frame clones and leaves some out. Among about 2,200,000 clones listed, about 93% were seen once. The sequenced material came from naive CD8+ T cells from PBMCs. The clonotype was recovered from a man in his late teens or twenties in good health. Some clones in this sample may be carry-over from other donors' samples. The rearrangement joins TRBV7-6 to TRBJ2-7, with a tentative D call TRBD2 (6 bases). The DNA for the CDR3 is TGTGCCAGCAGCTCCTTAGCGGTACCCTACGAGCAGTACTTC. Translation gives CASSSLAVPYEQYF.